Listed here are 5 T cell receptor beta chains from one sample, sequenced in a study of CD8 T cells in ankylosing spondylitis. Findings of the study overall: The study identified a TCR beta motif of several highly homologous variants that appeared characteristic of ankylosing spondylitis blood.

Their antigens remain unidentified. Using its own MiXCR run on the 5' RACE reads, TCRdb lists one record per CDR3 protein. This repertoire shows 350,000 to 450,000 distinct CDR3 sequences, more than 25% found once; its top ten account for roughly 0.9%. The specimen sequenced was blood, either unsorted or a sorted T cell fraction (not recorded which). The receptors were sampled from a male donor with ankylosing spondylitis.

The chain has TRBV2 and TRBJ2-3; no definite D call. The V and J ends lost 6 bases and 2 bases respectively, with 9 bases between them. The CDR3 runs 13 residues. Germline-derived CDR1 and CDR2 are SNHLY and FYNNEI. The CDR3 DNA follows: TGTGCCAGCAGGGGATCTAACACAGATACGCAGTATTTT. It codes for CASRGSNTDTQYF. Combining the CDR3 with reference TRBV2 and TRBJ2-3 gives the whole variable domain EPEVTQTPSHQVTQMGQEVILRCVPISNHLYFYWYRQILGQKVEFLVSFYNNEISEKSEIFDDQFSVERPDGSNFTLKIRSTKLEDSAMYFCASRGSNTDTQYFGPGTRLTVL.

The chain joins TRBV7-8 to TRBJ2-7, with D hard to call. CDR1 and CDR2 from the germline V gene are SGHVS and FQNEAQ. CDR3 length: 12 residues. V lost 2 bases to trimming and J lost 3 bases, with 5 bases between them. Here the CDR3 reads CASSLSVYEQYF. DNA for the CDR3: TGTGCCAGCAGCTTATCCGTCTACGAGCAGTACTTC.

The chain uses TRBV20-1 and TRBJ2-1; no definite D call. The CDR3 is 14 amino acids. Germline values: CDR1 DFQATT, CDR2 SNEGSKA (reference sequence). V was clipped by 6 bases and J by 5 bases, with 17 bases between them. CDR3 bases: TGCAGTGCCCCCACTTTTACCTTTGACAATGAGCAGTTCTTC. It is translated as CSAPTFTFDNEQFF.

The rearrangement joins TRBV7-9 to TRBJ1-1; D not resolved. Germline-derived CDR1 and CDR2 are SEHNR and FQNEAQ (reference sequence). V was cut by 5 bases and J by 1 base, with 14 bases left in between. This CDR3 has 15 amino acids. CDR3 amino acids: CASSLRTARNTEAFF. In DNA form, the CDR3 reads TGTGCCAGCAGCCTACGGACGGCAAGGAACACTGAAGCTTTCTTT.

V gene TRBV20-1 combines with J gene TRBJ1-2, with 9 bases that match TRBD1. V was pared by 3 bases and J by 6 bases, with 5 bases of the junction left unmatched. This CDR3 has 13 residues. Germline V lookup: CDR1 DFQATT, CDR2 SNEGSKA (reference sequence). The CDR3 region has the DNA TGCAGTGCTAGTAACAGGGGGCGAGATGGCTACACCTTC. Amino acid sequence: CSASNRGRDGYTF.